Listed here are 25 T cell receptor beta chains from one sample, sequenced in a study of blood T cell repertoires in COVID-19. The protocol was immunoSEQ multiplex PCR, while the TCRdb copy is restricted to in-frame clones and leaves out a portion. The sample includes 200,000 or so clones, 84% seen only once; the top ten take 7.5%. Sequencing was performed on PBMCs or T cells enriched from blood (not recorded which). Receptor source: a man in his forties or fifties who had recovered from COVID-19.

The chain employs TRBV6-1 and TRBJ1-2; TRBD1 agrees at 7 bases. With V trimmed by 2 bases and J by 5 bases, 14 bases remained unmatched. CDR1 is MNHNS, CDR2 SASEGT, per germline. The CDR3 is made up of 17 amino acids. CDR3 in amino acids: CASSERAGGLGLYGYTF. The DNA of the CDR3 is TGTGCCAGCAGTGAAAGGGCAGGGGGGCTCGGACTTTATGGCTACACCTTC.

The CDR3 nucleotides read TGTGCCAGCAGTGAACGGGTCGGGGGGGCCAATGAGCAGTTCTTC. It is translated as CASSERVGGANEQFF. The chain has TRBV2 and TRBJ2-1; 8 bases map to TRBD2. In germline, CDR1 is SNHLY, CDR2 FYNNEI. J was trimmed by 6 bases and V by 2 bases; bases with no gene match: 6. The CDR3 is 15 amino acids.

In DNA, the CDR3 is TGTGCCAGCAGCCCGCAAGGGAGCCCTAGTGGCTACACCTTC. The encoded protein is CASSPQGSPSGYTF. The rearrangement links TRBV11-2 to TRBJ1-2, with no clear D. The CDR3 is 14 residues long. Trimming left V 5 bases short and J 7 bases short, with 17 bases between. Germline V gives CDR1 SGHAT, CDR2 FQNNGV.

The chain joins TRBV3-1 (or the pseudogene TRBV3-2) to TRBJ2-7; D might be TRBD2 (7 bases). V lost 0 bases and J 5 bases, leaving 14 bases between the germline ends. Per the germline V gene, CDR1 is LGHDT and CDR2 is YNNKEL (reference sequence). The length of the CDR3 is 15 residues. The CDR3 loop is CASSQDVGGGHEQYF. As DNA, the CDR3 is TGTGCCAGCAGCCAAGACGTAGGGGGGGGCCACGAGCAGTACTTC.

In nucleotides, the CDR3 is TGTGCCAGCAGCCTCACTAGCGGAGACGAGCAGTACTTC. Translation: CASSLTSGDEQYF. The chain has TRBV11-3 and TRBJ2-7; 8 bases align to TRBD2. The CDR3 contains 13 residues. Germline V gives CDR1 SGHNT, CDR2 YENEEA. J gave up 5 bases and V 5 bases, and 5 bases lay outside the gene matches. Full variable domain (remainder filled in from reference TRBV11-3 and TRBJ2-7): EAGVVQSPRYKIIEKKQPVAFWCNPISGHNTLYWYLQNLGQGPELLIRYENEEAVDDSQLPKDRFSAERLKGVDSTLKIQPAELGDSAVYLCASSLTSGDEQYFGPGTRLTVT.

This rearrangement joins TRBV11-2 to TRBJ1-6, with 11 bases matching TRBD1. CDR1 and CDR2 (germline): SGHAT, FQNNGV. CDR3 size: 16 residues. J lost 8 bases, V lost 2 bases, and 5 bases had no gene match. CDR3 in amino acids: CASSLWTGGADSPLHF. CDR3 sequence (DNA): TGTGCCAGCAGCTTATGGACAGGGGGCGCTGATTCACCCCTCCACTTT.

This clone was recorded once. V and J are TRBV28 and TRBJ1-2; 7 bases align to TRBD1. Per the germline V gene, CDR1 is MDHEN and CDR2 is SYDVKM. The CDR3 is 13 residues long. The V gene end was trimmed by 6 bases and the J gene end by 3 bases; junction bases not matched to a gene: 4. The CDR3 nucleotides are TGTGCCAGCAGCAAAGACAGGGACTATGGCTACACCTTC. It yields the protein CASSKDRDYGYTF.

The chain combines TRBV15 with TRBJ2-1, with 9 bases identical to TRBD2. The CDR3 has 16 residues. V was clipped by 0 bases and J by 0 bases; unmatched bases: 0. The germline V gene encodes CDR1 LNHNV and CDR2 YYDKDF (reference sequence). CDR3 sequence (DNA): TGTGCCACCAGCAGAGAACTAGCGGGCTCCTACAATGAGCAGTTCTTC. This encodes CATSRELAGSYNEQFF.

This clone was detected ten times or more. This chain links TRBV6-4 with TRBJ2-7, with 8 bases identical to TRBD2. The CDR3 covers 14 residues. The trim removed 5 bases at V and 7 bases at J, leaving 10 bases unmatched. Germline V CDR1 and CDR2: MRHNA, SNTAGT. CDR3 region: CASSPGGDSKEQYF. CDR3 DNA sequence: TGTGCCAGCAGTCCCGGGGGGGATTCCAAAGAGCAGTACTTC.

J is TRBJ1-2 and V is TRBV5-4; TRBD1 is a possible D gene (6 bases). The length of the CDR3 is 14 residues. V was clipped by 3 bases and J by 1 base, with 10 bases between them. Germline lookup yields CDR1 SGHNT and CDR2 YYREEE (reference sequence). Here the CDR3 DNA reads TGTGCCAGCAGCTCGACAGGTATTAACTATGGCTACACCTTC. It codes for CASSSTGINYGYTF.

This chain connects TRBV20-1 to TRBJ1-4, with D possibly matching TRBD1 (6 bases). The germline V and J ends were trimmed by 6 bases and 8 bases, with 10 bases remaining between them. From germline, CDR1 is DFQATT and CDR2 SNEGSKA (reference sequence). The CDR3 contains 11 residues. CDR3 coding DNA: TGCAGTGCCCGGACAGCCGAAAAACTGTTTTTT. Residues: CSARTAEKLFF.

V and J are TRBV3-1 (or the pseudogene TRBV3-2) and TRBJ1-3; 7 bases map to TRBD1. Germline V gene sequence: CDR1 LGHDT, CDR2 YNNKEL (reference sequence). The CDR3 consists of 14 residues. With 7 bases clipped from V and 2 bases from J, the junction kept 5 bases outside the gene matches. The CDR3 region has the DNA TGTGCCAGCACCTATGGGACAGCTGGAAACACCATATATTTT. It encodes CASTYGTAGNTIYF.

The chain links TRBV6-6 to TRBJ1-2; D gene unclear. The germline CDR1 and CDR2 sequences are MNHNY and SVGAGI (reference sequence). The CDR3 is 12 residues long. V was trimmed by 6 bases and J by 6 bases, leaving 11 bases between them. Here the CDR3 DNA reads TGTGCCAGCAGCCCTACGGCGGATGGCTACACCTTC. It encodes CASSPTADGYTF.

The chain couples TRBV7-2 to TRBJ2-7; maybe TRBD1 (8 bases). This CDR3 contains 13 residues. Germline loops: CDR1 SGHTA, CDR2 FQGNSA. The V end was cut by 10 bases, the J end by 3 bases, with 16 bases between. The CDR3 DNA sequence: TGTGCCACCGAGCGGGACAGGAACTACGAGCAGTACTTC. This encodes CATERDRNYEQYF.

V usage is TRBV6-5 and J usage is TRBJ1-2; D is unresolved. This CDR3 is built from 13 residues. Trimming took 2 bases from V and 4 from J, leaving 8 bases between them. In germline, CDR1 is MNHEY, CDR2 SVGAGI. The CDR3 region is CASSYERLYGYTF. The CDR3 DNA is TGTGCCAGCAGTTACGAGAGACTCTATGGCTACACCTTC.

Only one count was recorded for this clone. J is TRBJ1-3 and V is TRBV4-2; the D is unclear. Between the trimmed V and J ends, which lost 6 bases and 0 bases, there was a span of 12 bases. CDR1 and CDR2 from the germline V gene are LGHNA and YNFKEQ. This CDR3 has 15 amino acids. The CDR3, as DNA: TGTGCCAGCAGGCCAGAGGACTTCTCTGGAAACACCATATATTTT. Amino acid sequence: CASRPEDFSGNTIYF.

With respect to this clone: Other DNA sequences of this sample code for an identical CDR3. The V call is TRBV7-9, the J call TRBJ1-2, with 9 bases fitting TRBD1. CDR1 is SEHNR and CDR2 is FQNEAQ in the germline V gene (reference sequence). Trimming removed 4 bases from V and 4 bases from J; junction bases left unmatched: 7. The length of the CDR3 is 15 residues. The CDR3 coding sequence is TGTGCCAGCAGCTCCGGACAGGGGTCTGTCTATGGCTACACCTTC. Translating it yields CASSSGQGSVYGYTF. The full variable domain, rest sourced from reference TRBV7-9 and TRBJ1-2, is DTGVSQNPRHKITKRGQNVTFRCDPISEHNRLYWYRQTLGQGPEFLTYFQNEAQLEKSRLLSDRFSAERPKGSFSTLEIQRTEQGDSAMYLCASSSGQGSVYGYTFGSGTRLTVV.

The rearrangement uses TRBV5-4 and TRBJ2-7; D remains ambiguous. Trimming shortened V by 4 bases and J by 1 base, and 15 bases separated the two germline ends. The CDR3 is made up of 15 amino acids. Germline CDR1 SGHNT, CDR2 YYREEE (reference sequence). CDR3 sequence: CASSTDLGGSYEQYF. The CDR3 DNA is TGTGCCAGCAGCACCGACCTCGGCGGTTCCTACGAGCAGTACTTC.

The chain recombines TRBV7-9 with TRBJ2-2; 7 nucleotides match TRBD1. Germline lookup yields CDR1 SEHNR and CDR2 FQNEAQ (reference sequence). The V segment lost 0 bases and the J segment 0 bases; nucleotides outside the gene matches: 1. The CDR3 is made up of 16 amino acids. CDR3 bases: TGTGCCAGCAGCTTAGCAGGGGGCACGAACACCGGGGAGCTGTTTTTT. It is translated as CASSLAGGTNTGELFF.

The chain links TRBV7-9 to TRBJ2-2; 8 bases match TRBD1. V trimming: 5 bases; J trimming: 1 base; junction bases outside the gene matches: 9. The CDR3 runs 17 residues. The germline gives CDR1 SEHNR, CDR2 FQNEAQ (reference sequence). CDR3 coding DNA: TGTGCCAGCAGCCCAGGACAGGGCCACCTGAACACCGGGGAGCTGTTTTTT. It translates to CASSPGQGHLNTGELFF. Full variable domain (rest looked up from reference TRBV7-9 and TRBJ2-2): DTGVSQNPRHKITKRGQNVTFRCDPISEHNRLYWYRQTLGQGPEFLTYFQNEAQLEKSRLLSDRFSAERPKGSFSTLEIQRTEQGDSAMYLCASSPGQGHLNTGELFFGEGSRLTVL.

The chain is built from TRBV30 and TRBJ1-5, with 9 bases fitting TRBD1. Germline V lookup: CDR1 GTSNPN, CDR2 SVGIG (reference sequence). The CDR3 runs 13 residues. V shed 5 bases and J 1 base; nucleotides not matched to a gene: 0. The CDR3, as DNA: TGTGCCTGGGACAGGGGGAGCAATCAGCCCCAGCATTTT. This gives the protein CAWDRGSNQPQHF.

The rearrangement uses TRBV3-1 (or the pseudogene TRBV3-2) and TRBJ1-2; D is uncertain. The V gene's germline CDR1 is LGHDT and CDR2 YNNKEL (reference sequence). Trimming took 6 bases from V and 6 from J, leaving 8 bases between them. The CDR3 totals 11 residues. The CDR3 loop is CASSRRDGYTF. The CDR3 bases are TGTGCCAGCAGTAGGAGAGATGGCTACACCTTC.

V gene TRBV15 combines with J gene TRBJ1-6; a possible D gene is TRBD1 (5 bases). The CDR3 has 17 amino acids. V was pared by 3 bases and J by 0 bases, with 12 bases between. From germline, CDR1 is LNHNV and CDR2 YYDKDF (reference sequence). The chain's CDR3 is CATSSQGASSYNSPLHF. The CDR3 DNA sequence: TGTGCCACCAGCAGTCAAGGGGCGAGCTCCTATAATTCACCCCTCCACTTT.

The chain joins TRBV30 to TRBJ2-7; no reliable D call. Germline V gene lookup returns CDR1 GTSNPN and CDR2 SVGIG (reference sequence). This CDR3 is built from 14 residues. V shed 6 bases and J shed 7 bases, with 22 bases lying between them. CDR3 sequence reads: CACHRLLGLPEQYF. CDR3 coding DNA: TGTGCCTGCCACCGACTCCTCGGTTTGCCTGAGCAGTACTTC. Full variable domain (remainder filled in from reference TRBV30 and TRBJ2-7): SQTIHQWPATLVQPVGSPLSLECTVEGTSNPNLYWYRQAAGRGLQLLFYSVGIGQISSEVPQNLSASRPQDRQFILSSKKLLLSDSGFYLCACHRLLGLPEQYFGPGTRLTVT.

In DNA form, the CDR3 reads TGTGCCAGTATGACAGGGCCCGCTTATTCACCCCTCCACTTT. Encoded protein: CASMTGPAYSPLHF. V usage is TRBV28 and J usage is TRBJ1-6; TRBD1 agrees at 7 bases. Germline V gene lookup returns CDR1 MDHEN and CDR2 SYDVKM. The CDR3 runs 14 residues. Losses at the gene ends were 9 bases for V and 8 bases for J; bases not matched to a gene: 10.